The following is a TCR beta chain sequence with its context. Its binding antigen is unknown. Base qualities were left out, and no much larger clone turns up one base away. Graves' hyperthyroidism was defined as stable when no progression to ophthalmopathy occurred over 18 months of follow-up. Hyperthyroidism patients were aged 18 to 65 years and newly diagnosed, with disease duration of less than 2 months. Exclusion was applied to patients with uncontrolled infections, other autoimmune diseases, pregnancy or lactation. Clinical symptoms, serum thyroxine and TRAb, thyroid ultrasound, and orbital computed tomography formed the basis for the diagnoses. PBMCs were isolated from about 10 ml of fresh peripheral blood by Ficoll-Paque density gradient centrifugation. Trizol reagent was used to extract total RNA, and RNA quality was then checked on an Agilent 2100 Bioanalyzer. These data belong to a study of T cells in Graves' hyperthyroidism and ophthalmopathy (dated by TCRdb to about 2019). In the study overall: Peripheral blood was collected at initial diagnosis, before any treatment. A discovery cohort of approximately 100 patients, about 40 with Graves' ophthalmopathy and 55 to 60 with stable Graves' hyperthyroidism, was used to find distinguishing TCR V-J signatures. Prospective prediction of ophthalmopathy was tested in an independent validation cohort of 18 to 20 hyperthyroidism patients and around 16 patients who later progressed to ophthalmopathy. In addition, the study compared T-cell repertoires in thyroid tissue and in blood from about six Graves' hyperthyroidism patients. The approximately 90 discovery patients were divided at random into training and test sets in a 7:3 ratio. After blood sampling, hyperthyroidism patients were treated with methimazole at a starting dose of 30 mg daily, and ophthalmopathy patients were treated with high-dose intravenous methylprednisolone. The paper reports TCR Vbeta CDR3 sequencing of some 140 peripheral blood samples: around 41 ophthalmopathy, about 75 hyperthyroidism and roughly 17 progressor patients. Overall results and qualifications from the work: Ophthalmopathy was separated from stable hyperthyroidism by a 13 V-J signature model, with over 85% sensitivity and around 81% specificity obtained in cross-validation and 80%/75% obtained in testing. In validation, the model predicted progression to ophthalmopathy a median of about 6 months before onset, with 70% to 71% sensitivity and roughly 73% specificity. Sample size was not statistically predetermined, and blinding of investigators to group allocation was not performed. Most expanded thyroid clonotypes (frequency above 0.001) were also detected in blood, suggesting blood repertoires may reflect thyroid immune responses.

The TCR beta CDR3 regions were amplified from the RNA transcripts. The first round of RT-PCR for the TCR CDR3 was performed with the HTBI primer set and the Qiagen OneStep RT-PCR kit. The libraries were constructed in a second round of multiplex PCR and then size-selected and purified. Libraries were sequenced paired-end with 100 bp reads on an Illumina HiSeq2000. The original pipeline was this. SOAPnuke was used to process the raw data, removing reads that contained adapters or uncalled bases, had a mean Phred below 15, or lacked an exact match to the constant primer or identifier. High-quality paired reads were merged with COPE v1.2.5, and unique nucleotide sequences were defined as clonotypes. Clonotypes were aligned to IMGT TRBV, TRBD and TRBJ reference segments using MiTCR v1.1. Only V-J combinations with frequency above 0.0001, covering 99% to 99.2% of repertoires, were analysed. The TCS score was defined as the ratio of F50 (clonal expansion) to E x V (chaos), calculated using BLOSUM62-based TCRdist between CDR3 peptides within each V-J. Welch's t-statistics and random forest reduced roughly 500 V-J features to about 13, which were used in a naive Bayes classifier (R e1071). The public sequencing data were trimmed at Q25 with fastp and processed into clonotypes with MiXCR by TCRdb, which kept only in-frame beta chains. Here each entry gathers all rows of one CDR3 protein and keeps the most common genes and DNA. The V and J calls reflect TCRdb's pipeline rather than the authors' work. The sample includes about 560,000 distinct CDR3 sequences, with about 14% observed a single time. The top ten clones comprise roughly 13% of the sample.

The TCR comes from a woman in her thirties or forties with Graves' hyperthyroidism. The sequenced sample was blood.

DNA sequence: TGTGCCAGTAGTATAAAGGGACCAAGCTCTGGGGCCAACGTCCTGACTTTC. This gives the protein CASSIKGPSSGANVLTF. The rearranged chain carries TRBV19 and TRBJ2-6, with the D call perhaps TRBD1 or TRBD2, as 5 bases match in each case. The germline V gene (reference sequence) specifies LNHDA as CDR1 and SQIVND as CDR2. The CDR3 sequence holds 17 residues, the cysteine and phenylalanine included. The CDR3 DNA has 51 bases and is translated from base 1. Relative to germline, V is 2 bases shorter and J is 0 bases shorter, with 11 bases between their ends. Full variable domain (CDR3 extended with the reference TRBV19 and TRBJ2-6 proteins): DGGITQSPKYLFRKEGQNVTLSCEQNLNHDAMYWYRQDPGQGLRLIYYSQIVNDFQKGDIAEGYSVSREKKESFPLTVTSAQKNPTAFYLCASSIKGPSSGANVLTFGAGSRLTVL.